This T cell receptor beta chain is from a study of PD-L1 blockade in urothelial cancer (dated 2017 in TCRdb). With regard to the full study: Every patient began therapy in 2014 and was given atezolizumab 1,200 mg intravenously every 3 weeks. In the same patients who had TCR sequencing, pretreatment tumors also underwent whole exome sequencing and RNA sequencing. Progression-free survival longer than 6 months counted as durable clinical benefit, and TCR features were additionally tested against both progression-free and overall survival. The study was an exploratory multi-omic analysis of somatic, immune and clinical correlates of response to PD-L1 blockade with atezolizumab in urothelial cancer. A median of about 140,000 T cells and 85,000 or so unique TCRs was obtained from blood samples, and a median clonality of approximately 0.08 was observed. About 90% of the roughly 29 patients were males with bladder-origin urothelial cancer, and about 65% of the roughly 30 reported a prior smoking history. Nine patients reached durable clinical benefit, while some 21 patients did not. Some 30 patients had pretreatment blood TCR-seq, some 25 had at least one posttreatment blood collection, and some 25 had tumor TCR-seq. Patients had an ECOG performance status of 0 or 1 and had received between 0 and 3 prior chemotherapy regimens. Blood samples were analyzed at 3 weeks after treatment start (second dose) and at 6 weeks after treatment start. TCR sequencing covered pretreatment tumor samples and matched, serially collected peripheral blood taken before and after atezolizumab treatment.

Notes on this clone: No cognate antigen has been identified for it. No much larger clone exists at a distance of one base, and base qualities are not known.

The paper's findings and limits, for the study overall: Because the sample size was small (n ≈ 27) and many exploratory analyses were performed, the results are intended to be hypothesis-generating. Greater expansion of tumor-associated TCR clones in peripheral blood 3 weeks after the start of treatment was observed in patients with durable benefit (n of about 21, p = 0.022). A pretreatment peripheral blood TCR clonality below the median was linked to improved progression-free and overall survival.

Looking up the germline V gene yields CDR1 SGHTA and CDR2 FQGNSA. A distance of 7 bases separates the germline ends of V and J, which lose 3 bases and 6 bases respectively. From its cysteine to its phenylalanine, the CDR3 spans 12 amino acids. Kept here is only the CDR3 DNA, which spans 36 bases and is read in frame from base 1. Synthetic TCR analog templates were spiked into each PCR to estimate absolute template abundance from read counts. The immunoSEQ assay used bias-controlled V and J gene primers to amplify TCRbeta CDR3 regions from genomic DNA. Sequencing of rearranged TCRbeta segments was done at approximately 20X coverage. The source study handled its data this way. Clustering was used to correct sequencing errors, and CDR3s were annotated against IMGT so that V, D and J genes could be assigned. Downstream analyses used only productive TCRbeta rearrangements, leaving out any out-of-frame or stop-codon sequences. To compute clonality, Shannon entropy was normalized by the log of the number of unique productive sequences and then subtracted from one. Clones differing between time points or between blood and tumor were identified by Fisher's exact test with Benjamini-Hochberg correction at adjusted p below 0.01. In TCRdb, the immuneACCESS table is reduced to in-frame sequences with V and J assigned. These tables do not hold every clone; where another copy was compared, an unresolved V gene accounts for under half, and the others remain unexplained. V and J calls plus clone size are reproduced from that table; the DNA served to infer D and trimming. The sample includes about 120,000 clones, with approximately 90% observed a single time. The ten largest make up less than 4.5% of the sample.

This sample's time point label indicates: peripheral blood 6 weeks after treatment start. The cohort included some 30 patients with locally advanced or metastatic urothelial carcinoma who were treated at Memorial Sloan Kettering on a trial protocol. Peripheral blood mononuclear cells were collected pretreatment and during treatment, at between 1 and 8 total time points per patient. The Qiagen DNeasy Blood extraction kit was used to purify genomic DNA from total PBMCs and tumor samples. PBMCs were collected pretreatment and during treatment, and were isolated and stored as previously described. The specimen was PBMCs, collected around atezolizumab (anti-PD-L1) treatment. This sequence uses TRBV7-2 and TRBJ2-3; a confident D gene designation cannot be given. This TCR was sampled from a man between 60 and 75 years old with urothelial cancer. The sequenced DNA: TGTGCCAGCAGCTTGGTAGAGGATACGCAGTATTTT. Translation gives CASSLVEDTQYF.